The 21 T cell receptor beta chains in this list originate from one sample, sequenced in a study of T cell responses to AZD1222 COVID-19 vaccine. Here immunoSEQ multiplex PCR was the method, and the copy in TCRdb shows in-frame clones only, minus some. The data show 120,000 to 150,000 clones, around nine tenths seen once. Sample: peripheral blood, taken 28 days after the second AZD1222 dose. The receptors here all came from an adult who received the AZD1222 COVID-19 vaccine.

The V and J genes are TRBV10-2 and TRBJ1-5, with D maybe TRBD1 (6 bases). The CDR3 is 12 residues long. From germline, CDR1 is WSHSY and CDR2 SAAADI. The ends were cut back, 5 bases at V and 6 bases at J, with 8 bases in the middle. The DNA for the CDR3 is TGCGCCAGCAGTCTCAGGGGTCAGCCCCAGCATTTT. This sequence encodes CASSLRGQPQHF.

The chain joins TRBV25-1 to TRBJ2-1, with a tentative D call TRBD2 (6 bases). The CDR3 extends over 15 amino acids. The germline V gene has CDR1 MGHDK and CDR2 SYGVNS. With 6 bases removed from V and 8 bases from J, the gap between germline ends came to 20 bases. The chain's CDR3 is CASSPRGGRGDEQFF. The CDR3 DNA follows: TGTGCCAGCAGCCCAAGAGGAGGGAGAGGGGATGAGCAGTTCTTC.

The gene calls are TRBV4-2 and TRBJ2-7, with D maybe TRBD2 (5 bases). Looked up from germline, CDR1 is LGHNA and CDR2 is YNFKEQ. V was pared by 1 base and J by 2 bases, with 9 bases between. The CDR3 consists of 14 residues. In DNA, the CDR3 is TGTGCCAGCAGCCAAGTAGCGTCCGCCTACGAGCAGTACTTC. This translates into CASSQVASAYEQYF.

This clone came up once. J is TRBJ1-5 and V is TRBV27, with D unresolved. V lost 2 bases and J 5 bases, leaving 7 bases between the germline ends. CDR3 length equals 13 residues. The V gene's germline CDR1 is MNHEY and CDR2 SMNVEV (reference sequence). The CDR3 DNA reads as TGTGCCAGCAGTTTAGTTTGGGATCAGCCCCAGCATTTT. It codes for CASSLVWDQPQHF.

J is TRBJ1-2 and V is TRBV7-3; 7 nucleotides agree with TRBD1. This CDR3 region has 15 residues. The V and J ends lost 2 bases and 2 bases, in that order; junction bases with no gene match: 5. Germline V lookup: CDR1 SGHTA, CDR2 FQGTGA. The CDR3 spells CASSLASTGNYGYTF. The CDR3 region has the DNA TGTGCCAGCAGCTTAGCTTCGACAGGGAACTATGGCTACACCTTC. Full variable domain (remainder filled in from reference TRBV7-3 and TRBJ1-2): GAGVSQTPSNKVTEKGKYVELRCDPISGHTALYWYRQSLGQGPEFLIYFQGTGAADDSGLPNDRFFAVRPEGSVSTLKIQRTERGDSAVYLCASSLASTGNYGYTFGSGTRLTVV.

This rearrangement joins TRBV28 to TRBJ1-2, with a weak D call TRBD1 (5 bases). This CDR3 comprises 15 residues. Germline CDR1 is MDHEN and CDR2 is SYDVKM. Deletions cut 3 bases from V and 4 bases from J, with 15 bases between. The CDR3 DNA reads TGTGCCAGCAGTTTGGCCTCCTCGACAGTCTATGGCTACACCTTC. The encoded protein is CASSLASSTVYGYTF.

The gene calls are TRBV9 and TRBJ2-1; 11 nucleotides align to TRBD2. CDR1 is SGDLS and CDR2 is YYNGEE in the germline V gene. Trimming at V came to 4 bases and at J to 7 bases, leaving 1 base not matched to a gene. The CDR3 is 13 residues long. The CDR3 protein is CASSRTSGNEQFF. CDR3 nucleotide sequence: TGTGCCAGCAGCCGGACTAGCGGGAATGAGCAGTTCTTC.

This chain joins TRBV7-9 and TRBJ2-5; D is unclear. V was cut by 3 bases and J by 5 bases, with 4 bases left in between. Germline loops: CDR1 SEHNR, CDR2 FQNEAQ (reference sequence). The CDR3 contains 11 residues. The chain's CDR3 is CASSFSETQYF. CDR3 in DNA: TGTGCCAGCAGCTTCTCGGAGACCCAGTACTTC.

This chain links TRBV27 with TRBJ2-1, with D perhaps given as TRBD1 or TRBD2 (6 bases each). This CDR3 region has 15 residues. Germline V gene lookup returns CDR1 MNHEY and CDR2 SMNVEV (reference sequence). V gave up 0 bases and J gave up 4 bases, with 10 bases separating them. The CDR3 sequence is CASSLSGGHYNEQFF. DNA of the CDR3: TGTGCCAGCAGTTTATCGGGGGGACATTACAATGAGCAGTTCTTC.

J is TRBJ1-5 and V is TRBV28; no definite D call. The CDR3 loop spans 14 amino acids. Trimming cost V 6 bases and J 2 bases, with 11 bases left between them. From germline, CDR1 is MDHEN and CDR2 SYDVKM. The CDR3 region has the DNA TGTGCCAGCAGAAACCGGAGGGGCAATCAGCCCCAGCATTTT. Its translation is CASRNRRGNQPQHF. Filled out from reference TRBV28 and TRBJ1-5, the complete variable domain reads DVKVTQSSRYLVKRTGEKVFLECVQDMDHENMFWYRQDPGLGLRLIYFSYDVKMKEKGDIPEGYSVSREKKERFSLILESASTNQTSMYLCASRNRRGNQPQHFGDGTRLSIL.

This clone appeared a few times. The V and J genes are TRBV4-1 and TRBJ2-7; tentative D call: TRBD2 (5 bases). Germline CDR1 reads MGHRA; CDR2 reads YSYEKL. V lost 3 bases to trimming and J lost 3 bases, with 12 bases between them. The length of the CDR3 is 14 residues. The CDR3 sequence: CASSQGGLVYEQYF. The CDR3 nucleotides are TGCGCCAGCAGCCAGGGCGGACTGGTCTACGAGCAGTACTTC.

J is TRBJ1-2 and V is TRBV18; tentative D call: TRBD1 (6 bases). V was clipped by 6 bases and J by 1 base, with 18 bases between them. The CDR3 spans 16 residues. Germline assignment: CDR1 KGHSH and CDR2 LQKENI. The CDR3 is CASSPEGGGHNYGYTF. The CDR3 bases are TGTGCCAGCTCCCCTGAGGGGGGGGGCCATAACTATGGCTACACCTTC.

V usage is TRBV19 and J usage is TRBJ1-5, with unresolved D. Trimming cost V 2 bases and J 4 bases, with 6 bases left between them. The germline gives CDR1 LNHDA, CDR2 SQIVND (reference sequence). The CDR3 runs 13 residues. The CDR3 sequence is CASSIRENQPQHF. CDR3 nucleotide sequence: TGTGCCAGTAGTATAAGAGAGAATCAGCCCCAGCATTTT.

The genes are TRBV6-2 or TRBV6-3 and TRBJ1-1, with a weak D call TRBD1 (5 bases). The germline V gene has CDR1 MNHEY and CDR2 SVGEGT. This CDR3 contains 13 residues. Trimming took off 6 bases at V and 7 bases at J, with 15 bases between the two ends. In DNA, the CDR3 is TGTGCCAGCAGCAAGACCAGGGACTATGAAGCTTTCTTT. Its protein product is CASSKTRDYEAFF.

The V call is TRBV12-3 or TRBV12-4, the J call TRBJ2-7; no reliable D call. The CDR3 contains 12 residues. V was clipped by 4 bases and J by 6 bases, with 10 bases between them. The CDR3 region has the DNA TGTGCCAGCAGTTCCTCTAGGGTCGAGCAGTACTTC. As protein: CASSSSRVEQYF.

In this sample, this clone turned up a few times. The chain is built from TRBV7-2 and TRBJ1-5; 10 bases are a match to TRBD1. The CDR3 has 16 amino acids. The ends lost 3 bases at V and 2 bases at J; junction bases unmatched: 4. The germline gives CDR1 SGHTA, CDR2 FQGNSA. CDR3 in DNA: TGTGCCAGCAGCTTCTATGGGACAGGGGGCAATCAGCCCCAGCATTTT. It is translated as CASSFYGTGGNQPQHF.

CDR3 DNA: TGTGCCAGCAGCTTAATGGGACTAGCAACAGATACGCAGTATTTT. Protein product: CASSLMGLATDTQYF. The chain carries TRBV7-3 and TRBJ2-3, with 9 bases identical to TRBD2. V gave up 1 base and J gave up 3 bases; unmatched junction bases: 2. CDR3 length equals 15 residues. Germline assignment: CDR1 SGHTA and CDR2 FQGTGA. The entire variable domain, with the rest obtained from reference TRBV7-3 and TRBJ2-3, is as follows: GAGVSQTPSNKVTEKGKYVELRCDPISGHTALYWYRQSLGQGPEFLIYFQGTGAADDSGLPNDRFFAVRPEGSVSTLKIQRTERGDSAVYLCASSLMGLATDTQYFGPGTRLTVL.

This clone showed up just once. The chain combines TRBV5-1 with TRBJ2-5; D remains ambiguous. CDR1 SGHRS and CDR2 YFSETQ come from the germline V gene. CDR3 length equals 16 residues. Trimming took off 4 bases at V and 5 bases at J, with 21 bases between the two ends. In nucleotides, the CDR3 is TGCGCCAGCAGCCGCCCGCCCTTCTCCCTGAGGGAGACCCAGTACTTC. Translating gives CASSRPPFSLRETQYF.

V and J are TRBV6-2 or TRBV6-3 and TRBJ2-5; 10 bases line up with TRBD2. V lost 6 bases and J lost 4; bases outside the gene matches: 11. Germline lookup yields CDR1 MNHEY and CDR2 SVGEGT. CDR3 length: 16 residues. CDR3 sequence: CASSPQLAGQSETQYF. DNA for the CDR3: TGTGCCAGCAGCCCCCAACTAGCGGGGCAGTCAGAGACCCAGTACTTC.

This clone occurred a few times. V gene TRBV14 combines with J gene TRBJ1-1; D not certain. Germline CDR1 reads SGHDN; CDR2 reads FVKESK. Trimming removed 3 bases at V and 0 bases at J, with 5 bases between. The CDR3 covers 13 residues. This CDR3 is CASSQVVNTEAFF. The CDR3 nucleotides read TGTGCCAGCAGCCAGGTGGTGAACACTGAAGCTTTCTTT.

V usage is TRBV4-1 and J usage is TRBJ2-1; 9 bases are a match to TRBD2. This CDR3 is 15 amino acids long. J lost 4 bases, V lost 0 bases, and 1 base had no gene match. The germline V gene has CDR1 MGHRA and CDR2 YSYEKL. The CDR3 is CASSQDLAGYNEQFF. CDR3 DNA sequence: TGCGCCAGCAGCCAAGATCTAGCGGGATACAATGAGCAGTTCTTC.